One T cell receptor beta chain is described in this entry. Germline V lookup: CDR1 SNHLY, CDR2 FYNNEI. J lost 5 bases, V lost 6 bases, and 10 bases had no gene match. The CDR3 spans 16 residues. This record belongs to a study of ipilimumab plus nivolumab after autologous stem cell transplantation. Study information: Typical patient got a few ipilimumab doses and roughly 8 nivolumab doses (median).

Patients got 3 mg/kg IV nivolumab weeks 1, 4, 7, 10, then biweekly through week 26. Here immunoSEQ multiplex PCR was the method, and the copy in TCRdb shows in-frame clones only, minus some. The profile shows 5,000 or so clones, around two thirds of them singletons. The chain links TRBV2 to TRBJ2-5; 12 nucleotides align to TRBD2. The origin of this receptor is a male donor with multiple myeloma. The sequenced sample was PBMCs, obtained in a trial of ipilimumab plus nivolumab as post-transplant consolidation. The CDR3 here is CASSPPSGRAKETQYF. The CDR3 bases are TGTGCCAGCAGCCCCCCTAGCGGGAGGGCCAAGGAGACCCAGTACTTC.